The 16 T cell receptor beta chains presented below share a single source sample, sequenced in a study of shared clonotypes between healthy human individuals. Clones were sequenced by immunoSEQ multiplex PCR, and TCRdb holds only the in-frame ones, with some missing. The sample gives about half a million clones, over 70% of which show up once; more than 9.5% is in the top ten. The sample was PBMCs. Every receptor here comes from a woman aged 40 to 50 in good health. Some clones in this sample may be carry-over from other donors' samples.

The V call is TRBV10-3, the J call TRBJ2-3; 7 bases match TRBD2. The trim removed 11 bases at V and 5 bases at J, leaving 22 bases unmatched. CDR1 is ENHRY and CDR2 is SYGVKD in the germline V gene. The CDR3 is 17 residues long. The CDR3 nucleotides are TGTGCCTTTTCAGTATACCCGGGGACTACACCAAGAGATACGCAGTATTTT. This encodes CAFSVYPGTTPRDTQYF.

CDR3 region: CASSHDRDGNGYTF. The CDR3 DNA reads TGTGCCAGCAGCCATGACAGGGATGGAAATGGCTACACCTTC. The V call is TRBV14, the J call TRBJ1-2, with 7 nucleotides matching TRBD1. The CDR3 consists of 14 residues. Germline-derived CDR1 and CDR2 are SGHDN and FVKESK. The junction had 7 bases not matched to a gene; V was cut back by 3 bases and J by 6 bases.

Written as DNA, the CDR3 is TGTGCCAGCACCCCTAACAACTACGAGCAGTACTTC. It is translated as CASTPNNYEQYF. The chain recombines TRBV11-2 with TRBJ2-7; D remains ambiguous. CDR1 is SGHAT, CDR2 FQNNGV, per germline. The CDR3 runs 12 residues. V lost 7 bases and J lost 3, with 10 bases in between. Supplemented by reference TRBV11-2 and TRBJ2-7, the full variable domain reads EAGVAQSPRYKIIEKRQSVAFWCNPISGHATLYWYQQILGQGPKLLIQFQNNGVVDDSQLPKDRFSAERLKGVDSTLKIQPAKLEDSAVYLCASTPNNYEQYFGPGTRLTVT.

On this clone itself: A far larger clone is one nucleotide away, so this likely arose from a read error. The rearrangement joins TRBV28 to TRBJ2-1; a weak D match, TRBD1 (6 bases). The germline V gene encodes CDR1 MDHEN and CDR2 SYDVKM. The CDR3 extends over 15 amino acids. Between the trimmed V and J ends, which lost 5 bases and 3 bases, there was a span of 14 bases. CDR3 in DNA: TGTGCCAGCAGTCGGGACATGGCGGGCTACAATGAGCAGTTCTTC. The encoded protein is CASSRDMAGYNEQFF.

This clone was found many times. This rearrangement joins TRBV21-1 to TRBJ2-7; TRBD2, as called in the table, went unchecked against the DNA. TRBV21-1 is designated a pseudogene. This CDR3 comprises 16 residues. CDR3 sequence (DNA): TGTGCCAGCAGCAAAGAGACTAGTTTGCCTTCCTACGAGCAGTACTTC. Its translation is CASSKETSLPSYEQYF.

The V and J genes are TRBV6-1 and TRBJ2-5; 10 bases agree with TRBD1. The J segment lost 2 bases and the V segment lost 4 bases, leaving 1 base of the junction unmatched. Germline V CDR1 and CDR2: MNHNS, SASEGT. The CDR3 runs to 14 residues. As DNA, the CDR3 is TGTGCCAGCAGTGGGACAGGGGGACAAGAGACCCAGTACTTC. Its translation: CASSGTGGQETQYF.

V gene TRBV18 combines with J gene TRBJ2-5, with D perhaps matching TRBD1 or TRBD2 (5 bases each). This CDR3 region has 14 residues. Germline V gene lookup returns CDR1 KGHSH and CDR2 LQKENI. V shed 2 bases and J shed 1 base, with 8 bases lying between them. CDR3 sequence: CASSPSGTQETQYF. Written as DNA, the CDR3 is TGTGCCAGCTCACCATCGGGGACCCAAGAGACCCAGTACTTC.

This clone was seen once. The CDR3 sequence is CASSHTTYNEQFF. The CDR3 nucleotides read TGTGCCAGCAGCCATACTACCTACAATGAGCAGTTCTTC. This chain uses TRBV11-3 with TRBJ2-1; D remains ambiguous. With 5 bases removed from V and 2 bases from J, the gap between germline ends came to 7 bases. CDR3 length equals 13 residues. Germline CDR1 and CDR2: SGHNT and YENEEA.

CDR3: CASSLDRPYRETQYF. DNA for the CDR3: TGTGCCAGCAGTCTGGACAGGCCTTACCGGGAGACCCAGTACTTC. The rearrangement links TRBV2 to TRBJ2-5, with TRBD1 identical over 7 bases. Losses at the gene ends were 5 bases for V and 5 bases for J; bases not matched to a gene: 11. Per the germline V gene, CDR1 is SNHLY and CDR2 is FYNNEI. CDR3 size: 15 residues.

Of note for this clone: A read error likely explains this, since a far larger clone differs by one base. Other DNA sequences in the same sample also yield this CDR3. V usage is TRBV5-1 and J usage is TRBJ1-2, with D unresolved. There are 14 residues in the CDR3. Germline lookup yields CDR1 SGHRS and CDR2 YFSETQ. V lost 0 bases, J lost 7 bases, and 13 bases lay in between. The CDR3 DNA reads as TGCGCCAGCAGCTTGGGCCCGGGTTGGAGTGGCTACACCTTC. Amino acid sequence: CASSLGPGWSGYTF.

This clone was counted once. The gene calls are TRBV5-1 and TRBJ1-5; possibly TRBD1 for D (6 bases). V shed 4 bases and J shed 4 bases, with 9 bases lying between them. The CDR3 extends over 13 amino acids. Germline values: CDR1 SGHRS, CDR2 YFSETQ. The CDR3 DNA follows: TGCGCCAGCAGCGTCGACAGGAATCAGCCCCAGCATTTT. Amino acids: CASSVDRNQPQHF. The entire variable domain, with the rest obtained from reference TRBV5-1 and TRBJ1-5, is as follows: KAGVTQTPRYLIKTRGQQVTLSCSPISGHRSVSWYQQTPGQGLQFLFEYFSETQRNKGNFPGRFSGRQFSNSRSEMNVSTLELGDSALYLCASSVDRNQPQHFGDGTRLSIL.

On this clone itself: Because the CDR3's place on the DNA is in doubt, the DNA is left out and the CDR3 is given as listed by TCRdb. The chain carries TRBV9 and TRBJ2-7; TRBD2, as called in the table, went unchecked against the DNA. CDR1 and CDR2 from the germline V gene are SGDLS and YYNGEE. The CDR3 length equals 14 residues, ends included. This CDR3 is CASSVGAGAYEQCF.

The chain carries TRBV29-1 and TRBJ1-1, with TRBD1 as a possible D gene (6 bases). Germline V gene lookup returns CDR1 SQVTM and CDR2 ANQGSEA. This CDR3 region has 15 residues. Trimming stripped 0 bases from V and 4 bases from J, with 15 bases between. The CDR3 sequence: CSVEEGDRSTTEAFF. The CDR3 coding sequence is TGCAGCGTTGAAGAAGGCGACAGGTCAACCACTGAAGCTTTCTTT.

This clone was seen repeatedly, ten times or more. The CDR3: CASSLEQLGYGYTF. The CDR3 DNA sequence: TGTGCCAGCAGCTTAGAACAGCTTGGCTATGGCTACACCTTC. The rearrangement uses TRBV11-2 and TRBJ1-2; D is undetermined. Trimming took off 0 bases at V and 4 bases at J, with 9 bases between the two ends. Germline-derived CDR1 and CDR2 are SGHAT and FQNNGV. CDR3 size: 14 residues.

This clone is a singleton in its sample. The CDR3 region is CASSLPGGGSSSYEQYF. DNA for the CDR3: TGTGCCAGCAGTCTCCCTGGGGGGGGCTCTAGCTCCTACGAGCAGTACTTC. The chain carries TRBV28 and TRBJ2-7, with TRBD2 as a possible D gene (7 bases). Trimming removed 5 bases at V and 0 bases at J, with 20 bases between. Germline V gene lookup returns CDR1 MDHEN and CDR2 SYDVKM. CDR3 length: 17 amino acids. The entire variable domain, with the rest obtained from reference TRBV28 and TRBJ2-7, is as follows: DVKVTQSSRYLVKRTGEKVFLECVQDMDHENMFWYRQDPGLGLRLIYFSYDVKMKEKGDIPEGYSVSREKKERFSLILESASTNQTSMYLCASSLPGGGSSSYEQYFGPGTRLTVT.

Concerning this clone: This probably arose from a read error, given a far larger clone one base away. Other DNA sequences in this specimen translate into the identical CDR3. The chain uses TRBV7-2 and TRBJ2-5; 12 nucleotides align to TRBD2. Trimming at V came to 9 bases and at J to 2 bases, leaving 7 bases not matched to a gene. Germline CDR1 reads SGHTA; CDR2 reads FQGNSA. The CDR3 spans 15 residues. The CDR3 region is CASSLAGGGQETQYF. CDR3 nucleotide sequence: TGTGCCAGTAGCCTAGCGGGAGGGGGGCAAGAGACCCAGTACTTC. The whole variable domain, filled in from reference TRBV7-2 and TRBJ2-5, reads GAGVSQSPSNKVTEKGKDVELRCDPISGHTALYWYRQSLGQGLEFLIYFQGNSAPDKSGLPSDRFSAERTGGSVSTLTIQRTQQEDSAVYLCASSLAGGGQETQYFGPGTRLLVL.